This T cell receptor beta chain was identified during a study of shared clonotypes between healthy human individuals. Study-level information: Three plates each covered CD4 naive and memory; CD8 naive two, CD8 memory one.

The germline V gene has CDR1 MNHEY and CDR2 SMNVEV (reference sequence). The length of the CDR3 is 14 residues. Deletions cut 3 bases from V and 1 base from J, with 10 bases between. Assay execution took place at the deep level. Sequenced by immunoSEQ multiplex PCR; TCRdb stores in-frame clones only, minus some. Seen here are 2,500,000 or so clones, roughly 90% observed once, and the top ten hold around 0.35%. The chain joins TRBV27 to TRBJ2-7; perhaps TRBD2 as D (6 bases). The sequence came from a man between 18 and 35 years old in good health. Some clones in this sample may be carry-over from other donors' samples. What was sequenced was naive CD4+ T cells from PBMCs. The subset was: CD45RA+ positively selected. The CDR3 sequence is CASSLRGGSYEQYF. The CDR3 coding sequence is TGTGCCAGCAGTTTGAGGGGAGGATCCTACGAGCAGTACTTC.